One T cell receptor beta chain is described in this entry. TCRdb's copy holds only in-frame clones and misses some; the assay was immunoSEQ multiplex PCR. The table lists 250,000 to 400,000 clones, approximately 88% of them singletons. The sample comes from a study of cytomegalovirus exposure and HLA in healthy donors. V was clipped by 6 bases and J by 1 base, with 18 bases between them. Germline lookup yields CDR1 SQVTM and CDR2 ANQGSEA. The CDR3 runs to 15 residues. The specimen was PBMCs. The clonotype originates from a man in his thirties or forties in good health and CMV-seronegative. This sequence joins TRBV29-1 and TRBJ1-1, with a tentative D call TRBD1 (6 bases). The DNA of the CDR3 is TGCAGCGTGGCATCCCTTAGGACAGAGAACACTGAAGCTTTCTTT. Translated, it gives CSVASLRTENTEAFF. The whole variable domain, filled in from reference TRBV29-1 and TRBJ1-1, reads SAVISQKPSRDICQRGTSLTIQCQVDSQVTMMFWYRQQPGQSLTLIATANQGSEATYESGFVIDKFPISRPNLTFSTLTVSNMSPEDSSIYLCSVASLRTENTEAFFGQGTRLTVV.